This T cell receptor beta chain comes out of a study of blood T cell repertoires in COVID-19. Study background: T cells, B-cell-depleted T cells, or PBMCs provided the cDNA or gDNA that served as material.

Only in-frame clones appear in the TCRdb table, and some are missing; sequencing was by immunoSEQ multiplex PCR. The table has 350,000 or so clones, approximately 89% seen once. The ends were cut back, 10 bases at V and 7 bases at J, with 16 bases in the middle. The V gene's germline CDR1 is ENHRY and CDR2 SYGVKD. This CDR3 spans 12 amino acids. The chain has TRBV10-3 and TRBJ1-1, with a possible D match to TRBD1 (5 bases). The sequenced material came from peripheral blood. The sequence derives from a woman aged 60-75 years with COVID-19, enrolled during active disease. This CDR3 reads CATRTGVNEAFF. CDR3 DNA sequence: TGTGCCACTAGAACGGGGGTCAATGAAGCTTTCTTT.